The 27 T cell receptor beta chains below come from one sample, sequenced in a study of a mutant IDH1 vaccine in newly diagnosed glioma. The time point: week 5, during vaccination. A single vaccine dose contained 300 ug of mutant IDH1 20-mer peptide, and topical imiquimod was used with it. The antigens of these receptors remain unknown. The assay was immunoSEQ multiplex PCR, and TCRdb's table has in-frame clones only and misses some. This table holds around 42,000 clones, around 85% found once. This material consisted of PBMCs, taken from a glioma patient whose treatment included an IDH1 peptide vaccine. The receptors come from a man in his forties with glioma.

This clone has a handful of counts. This chain uses TRBV18 with TRBJ2-2, with 8 nucleotides matching TRBD2. Germline CDR1 reads KGHSH; CDR2 reads LQKENI. V shed 1 base and J 3 bases; nucleotides not matched to a gene: 4. The CDR3 extends over 16 amino acids. The CDR3 reads CASSPLGLADTGELFF. CDR3 sequence (DNA): TGTGCCAGCTCACCACTCGGACTAGCAGACACCGGGGAGCTGTTTTTT.

The sample holds one count of this clone. This chain connects TRBV7-7 to TRBJ2-7, with 8 bases matching TRBD2. The CDR3 spans 12 residues. From germline, CDR1 is SSHAT and CDR2 FNYEAQ (reference sequence). V lost 2 bases and J lost 11; bases outside the gene matches: 5. CDR3 loop: CASSLSSGREYF. Written as DNA, the CDR3 is TGTGCCAGCAGCTTAAGCTCCGGGAGGGAGTACTTC.

The V and J genes are TRBV18 and TRBJ1-2; D is perhaps TRBD1 (5 bases). The V end was cut by 3 bases, the J end by 2 bases, with 10 bases between. The length of the CDR3 is 14 residues. Germline V gene data show CDR1 as KGHSH and CDR2 as LQKENI. The CDR3 protein is CASSPLRENYGYTF. The DNA for the CDR3 is TGTGCCAGCTCACCCCTCAGGGAAAACTATGGCTACACCTTC.

The chain joins TRBV28 to TRBJ1-2; D is unresolved. Trimming stripped 2 bases from V and 8 bases from J, with 6 bases between. Germline lookup yields CDR1 MDHEN and CDR2 SYDVKM. This CDR3 is built from 11 residues. CDR3: CASSLTWGYTF. The CDR3 nucleotides read TGTGCCAGCAGTTTAACTTGGGGCTACACCTTC.

This sequence joins TRBV12-5 and TRBJ2-2; 9 positions match TRBD1. With 3 bases clipped from V and 5 bases from J, the junction kept 1 base outside the gene matches. Germline V gives CDR1 LGHNT, CDR2 FRNRAP. The CDR3 has 14 amino acids. This CDR3 reads CASGLQGATGELFF. CDR3 nucleotide sequence: TGTGCTAGTGGTTTACAGGGGGCGACCGGGGAGCTGTTTTTT.

The CDR3 loop is CASSPSGIEQYF. The DNA for the CDR3 is TGTGCCAGCTCACCATCAGGCATCGAGCAGTACTTC. The chain uses TRBV18 and TRBJ2-7; D gene ambiguous. Between the trimmed V and J ends, which lost 2 bases and 6 bases, there was a span of 8 bases. Germline lookup yields CDR1 KGHSH and CDR2 LQKENI. The CDR3 contains 12 residues. The variable domain in full, with the rest retrieved from reference TRBV18 and TRBJ2-7, is NAGVMQNPRHLVRRRGQEARLRCSPMKGHSHVYWYRQLPEEGLKFMVYLQKENIIDESGMPKERFSAEFPKEGPSILRIQQVVRGDSAAYFCASSPSGIEQYFGPGTRLTVT.

The chain recombines TRBV14 with TRBJ2-7, with 16 bases matching TRBD2. J lost 6 bases, V lost 8 bases, and 7 bases had no gene match. The V gene's germline CDR1 is SGHDN and CDR2 FVKESK. The length of the CDR3 is 15 residues. The CDR3 bases are TGTGCCAGCCGCGGGACTAGCGGGAGGGCCGGCGAGCAGTACTTC. Translating it yields CASRGTSGRAGEQYF. Full variable domain (missing parts from reference TRBV14 and TRBJ2-7): EAGVTQFPSHSVIEKGQTVTLRCDPISGHDNLYWYRRVMGKEIKFLLHFVKESKQDESGMPNNRFLAERTGGTYSTLKVQPAELEDSGVYFCASRGTSGRAGEQYFGPGTRLTVT.

The CDR3 DNA reads as TGTGCCACCAGCGTCGGACTAGCGGGAGGAGGGGAGCAGTACTTC. Protein product: CATSVGLAGGGEQYF. V and J are TRBV15 and TRBJ2-7; 14 bases map to TRBD2. Germline V gene sequence: CDR1 LNHNV, CDR2 YYDKDF (reference sequence). CDR3 length: 15 residues. V was clipped by 5 bases and J by 7 bases; unmatched bases: 7.

The chain joins TRBV7-2 to TRBJ2-6; no clear D gene. Between the trimmed V and J ends, which lost 1 base and 0 bases, there was a span of 4 bases. Germline V gene lookup returns CDR1 SGHTA and CDR2 FQGNSA. This CDR3 comprises 15 residues. CDR3 nucleotide sequence: TGTGCCAGCAGCTTAGATTTCTCTGGGGCCAACGTCCTGACTTTC. Translation: CASSLDFSGANVLTF.

V usage is TRBV5-1 and J usage is TRBJ2-5, with D hard to call. Germline V gene sequence: CDR1 SGHRS, CDR2 YFSETQ. V lost 2 bases and J 0 bases, leaving 5 bases between the germline ends. The CDR3 is 13 residues long. The CDR3 nucleotides are TGCGCCAGCAGCTTAACGCACCAAGAGACCCAGTACTTC. As protein: CASSLTHQETQYF.

The CDR3 DNA reads TGTGCCAGCAGCGTATCGTCTACCTTCTCTGGAAACACCATATATTTT. Translated: CASSVSSTFSGNTIYF. This chain connects TRBV9 to TRBJ1-3; D is uncertain. V lost 1 base to trimming and J lost 0 bases, with 11 bases between them. Germline loops: CDR1 SGDLS, CDR2 YYNGEE. CDR3 length: 16 residues.

The V gene is TRBV5-1, the J gene TRBJ2-7; D may be TRBD1 (6 bases). The germline V and J ends were trimmed by 1 base and 1 base, with 9 bases remaining between them. The germline V gene encodes CDR1 SGHRS and CDR2 YFSETQ. This CDR3 comprises 14 residues. The CDR3 is CASSLWQGSYEQYF. In nucleotides, the CDR3 is TGCGCCAGCAGCTTGTGGCAGGGGTCCTACGAGCAGTACTTC.

The chain couples TRBV19 to TRBJ2-4, with 7 bases aligning to TRBD1. Germline CDR1 is LNHDA and CDR2 is SQIVND (reference sequence). This CDR3 spans 12 amino acids. With 7 bases clipped from V and 7 bases from J, the junction kept 4 bases outside the gene matches. The CDR3 nucleotides are TGTGCCAGTAATCAACAGGGGAACATTCAGTACTTC. It translates to CASNQQGNIQYF.

This chain joins TRBV27 and TRBJ2-2; D is perhaps TRBD1 (5 bases). Deletions cut 7 bases from V and 3 bases from J, with 15 bases between. CDR3 length: 15 amino acids. Germline CDR1 is MNHEY and CDR2 is SMNVEV (reference sequence). In DNA form, the CDR3 reads TGTGCCAGCAAGAAGGGGTTAGGCGACACCGGGGAGCTGTTTTTT. Protein: CASKKGLGDTGELFF.

This sequence joins TRBV5-6 and TRBJ2-5, with D possibly matching TRBD1 (6 bases). V was cut by 4 bases and J by 3 bases, with 13 bases left in between. The CDR3 runs 14 residues. CDR1 is SGHDT and CDR2 is YYEEEE in the germline V gene. The CDR3 coding sequence is TGTGCCAGCAGCCCATACAGACAGGAAGAGACCCAGTACTTC. Encoded protein: CASSPYRQEETQYF.

The rearrangement links TRBV9 to TRBJ2-3; 7 positions agree with TRBD1. V shed 4 bases and J 2 bases; nucleotides not matched to a gene: 7. Germline CDR1 and CDR2: SGDLS and YYNGEE. The length of the CDR3 is 15 residues. The CDR3 sequence is CASSLSQGITDTQYF. The CDR3 bases are TGTGCCAGCAGCCTCTCACAGGGGATCACAGATACGCAGTATTTT.

The CDR3 region has the DNA TGTGCCAGCAGCAAAGCTGTCAGAGAAGAGACCCAGTACTTC. Amino acids: CASSKAVREETQYF. The chain links TRBV21-1 to TRBJ2-5. TRBV21-1 is flagged as a pseudogene. There are 14 residues in the CDR3.

This chain joins TRBV18 and TRBJ2-1, with TRBD2 matching over 8 bases. The CDR3 consists of 15 residues. Germline V lookup: CDR1 KGHSH, CDR2 LQKENI. With V trimmed by 3 bases and J by 5 bases, 6 bases remained unmatched. CDR3 protein: CASSPPLAGDNEQFF. The CDR3, as DNA: TGTGCCAGCTCACCCCCCCTAGCGGGCGACAATGAGCAGTTCTTC.

The chain combines TRBV11-2 with TRBJ1-2; 7 bases match TRBD1. The CDR3 runs to 14 residues. The V segment lost 5 bases and the J segment 2 bases; nucleotides outside the gene matches: 5. Germline CDR1 is SGHAT and CDR2 is FQNNGV. CDR3 loop: CASSPQGTNYGYTF. As DNA, the CDR3 is TGTGCCAGCAGCCCACAGGGGACGAACTATGGCTACACCTTC. The whole variable domain, filled in from reference TRBV11-2 and TRBJ1-2, reads EAGVAQSPRYKIIEKRQSVAFWCNPISGHATLYWYQQILGQGPKLLIQFQNNGVVDDSQLPKDRFSAERLKGVDSTLKIQPAKLEDSAVYLCASSPQGTNYGYTFGSGTRLTVV.

The rearrangement joins TRBV7-9 to TRBJ2-7; D is uncertain. Trimming removed 5 bases from V and 2 bases from J, with 10 bases in between. This CDR3 comprises 13 residues. The germline gives CDR1 SEHNR, CDR2 FQNEAQ (reference sequence). CDR3 nucleotide sequence: TGTGCCAGCAGCACGGACGGAACCTACGAGCAGTACTTC. This sequence encodes CASSTDGTYEQYF. The full variable domain, its missing parts supplied by reference TRBV7-9 and TRBJ2-7, is DTGVSQNPRHKITKRGQNVTFRCDPISEHNRLYWYRQTLGQGPEFLTYFQNEAQLEKSRLLSDRFSAERPKGSFSTLEIQRTEQGDSAMYLCASSTDGTYEQYFGPGTRLTVT.

The chain combines TRBV6-6 with TRBJ1-5; D perhaps matches TRBD1 (5 bases). The CDR3 has 13 residues. Germline V gene data show CDR1 as MNHNY and CDR2 as SVGAGI (reference sequence). V was clipped by 7 bases and J by 10 bases, with 17 bases between them. The CDR3 protein is CASTQEPEGPQHF. In DNA, the CDR3 is TGTGCCAGCACACAGGAGCCGGAAGGTCCCCAGCATTTT.

This chain connects TRBV4-2 to TRBJ2-5, with D tentatively TRBD1 (5 bases). In germline, CDR1 is LGHNA, CDR2 YNFKEQ. This CDR3 contains 14 residues. V was cut by 4 bases and J by 3 bases, with 12 bases left in between. CDR3: CASSRDPGKETQYF. The CDR3 coding sequence is TGTGCCAGCAGCCGAGACCCAGGGAAAGAGACCCAGTACTTC.

V usage is TRBV6-5 and J usage is TRBJ2-3; TRBD1 is a possible D gene (7 bases). Looked up from germline, CDR1 is MNHEY and CDR2 is SVGAGI. This CDR3 comprises 14 residues. V lost 6 bases and J 5 bases, leaving 15 bases between the germline ends. The CDR3 is CASRTQGGGDTQYF. The CDR3 DNA reads as TGTGCCAGCAGAACCCAGGGGGGAGGAGATACGCAGTATTTT.

The V call is TRBV27, the J call TRBJ2-7, with D possibly being TRBD1 (6 bases). The CDR3 is 15 residues long. The germline V gene encodes CDR1 MNHEY and CDR2 SMNVEV (reference sequence). Trimming pared 0 bases from V and 3 bases from J, leaving 12 bases between. The CDR3 spells CASSLSGGRGYEQYF. CDR3 sequence (DNA): TGTGCCAGCAGTTTATCAGGGGGAAGAGGCTACGAGCAGTACTTC.

The chain recombines TRBV15 with TRBJ1-4, with 8 bases matching TRBD1. Germline-derived CDR1 and CDR2 are LNHNV and YYDKDF (reference sequence). Trimming at V came to 4 bases and at J to 5 bases, leaving 6 bases not matched to a gene. CDR3 length equals 15 residues. The CDR3 region has the DNA TGTGCCACCAGCACAAGGACAGGGAAGAATGAAAAACTGTTTTTT. Translation gives CATSTRTGKNEKLFF.

The chain links TRBV11-2 to TRBJ1-1, with D tentatively TRBD1 (6 bases). Trimming shortened V by 0 bases and J by 9 bases, and 11 bases separated the two germline ends. The CDR3 runs 13 residues. From germline, CDR1 is SGHAT and CDR2 FQNNGV. The CDR3 DNA sequence: TGTGCCAGCAGCTTAGAGGACAGACATCAAGCTTTCTTT. Translation: CASSLEDRHQAFF.

The chain uses TRBV18 and TRBJ2-7; 10 positions agree with TRBD1. Germline values: CDR1 KGHSH, CDR2 LQKENI. The CDR3 is made up of 14 amino acids. Unmatched junction bases numbered 4, after V lost 3 bases and J lost 5 bases. Here the CDR3 reads CASSPKTGGDEQYF. CDR3 sequence (DNA): TGTGCCAGCTCACCTAAGACAGGGGGCGACGAGCAGTACTTC.